Each of the 10 T cell receptor beta chains below was sequenced from the same sample in a study of OX40 agonist ivuxolimab in advanced cancers. The repertoire was sequenced with immunoSEQ multiplex PCR; TCRdb's copy has only in-frame clones and lacks some. The table lists over 65,000 clones, around 79% of them singletons. The sequences come from CD4+ or CD8+ T cells sorted from blood, collected in a trial of the OX40 agonist ivuxolimab. The source is an adult with an advanced solid tumor such as melanoma, head and neck, liver or kidney cancer.

The chain is built from TRBV5-6 and TRBJ2-3; possible D gene TRBD1, 6 bases. CDR1 is SGHDT and CDR2 is YYEEEE in the germline V gene. The CDR3 totals 19 residues. V lost 4 bases and J lost 2, with 26 bases in between. The CDR3 is CASSPPGHPLGVLTDTQYF. The CDR3 bases are TGTGCCAGCAGCCCTCCGGGACACCCATTGGGGGTCCTCACAGATACGCAGTATTTT.

The chain links TRBV2 to TRBJ1-2; no clear D gene. V was clipped by 6 bases and J by 2 bases, with 13 bases between them. This CDR3 has 14 residues. The germline V gene encodes CDR1 SNHLY and CDR2 FYNNEI. The CDR3 spells CASSPKMGNYGYTF. CDR3 sequence (DNA): TGTGCCAGCAGCCCCAAAATGGGAAACTATGGCTACACCTTC.

V usage is TRBV28 and J usage is TRBJ1-1, with D unclear. Trimming removed 3 bases at V and 0 bases at J, with 8 bases between. This CDR3 region has 14 residues. Germline lookup yields CDR1 MDHEN and CDR2 SYDVKM. The CDR3 loop is CASSLDFLNTEAFF. As DNA, the CDR3 is TGTGCCAGCAGTTTGGATTTCCTGAACACTGAAGCTTTCTTT. The full variable domain, in which reference TRBV28 and TRBJ1-1 provide the parts outside the CDR3, is DVKVTQSSRYLVKRTGEKVFLECVQDMDHENMFWYRQDPGLGLRLIYFSYDVKMKEKGDIPEGYSVSREKKERFSLILESASTNQTSMYLCASSLDFLNTEAFFGQGTRLTVV.

This chain uses TRBV18 with TRBJ2-4; 7 nucleotides match TRBD2. The germline V gene has CDR1 KGHSH and CDR2 LQKENI. The CDR3 length is 16 residues. The trim removed 3 bases at V and 2 bases at J, leaving 7 bases unmatched. The CDR3 DNA reads TGTGCCAGCTCACCCGGACCCGGGAGGCCCAAAAACATTCAGTACTTC. This sequence encodes CASSPGPGRPKNIQYF.

This clone was counted a few times. This chain uses TRBV7-2 with TRBJ1-2; D not certain. Deletions cut 2 bases from V and 4 bases from J, with 14 bases between. Germline lookup yields CDR1 SGHTA and CDR2 FQGNSA. The CDR3 runs 15 residues. The CDR3 DNA sequence: TGTGCCAGCAGCTTACCCGGACGGGTAAGCTATGGCTACACCTTC. Translating it yields CASSLPGRVSYGYTF.

The V and J genes are TRBV28 and TRBJ1-5; TRBD1 aligns across 7 bases. Germline CDR1 is MDHEN and CDR2 is SYDVKM. The CDR3 length is 13 residues. Trimming at V came to 5 bases and at J to 6 bases, leaving 4 bases not matched to a gene. The DNA for the CDR3 is TGTGCCAGCAGTCGGGGACAGCCTCAGCCCCAGCATTTT. Encoded protein: CASSRGQPQPQHF.

V usage is TRBV29-1 and J usage is TRBJ2-3; 12 nucleotides align to TRBD2. From germline, CDR1 is SQVTM and CDR2 ANQGSEA. Unmatched junction bases numbered 3, after V lost 6 bases and J lost 2 bases. The CDR3 totals 14 residues. CDR3 DNA: TGCAGCGTCCGGACTAGCGGGAACACAGATACGCAGTATTTT. Its protein is CSVRTSGNTDTQYF.

This chain connects TRBV11-2 to TRBJ2-5, with TRBD1 as a possible D gene (6 bases). Looked up from germline, CDR1 is SGHAT and CDR2 is FQNNGV. CDR3 size: 16 residues. Trimming stripped 4 bases from V and 5 bases from J, with 20 bases between. CDR3 bases: TGTGCCAGCAGCTCCTCACAGGGTTATGATGGGGAGACCCAGTACTTC. Its translation: CASSSSQGYDGETQYF.

This chain uses TRBV29-1 with TRBJ1-1, with D possibly TRBD1 on 5 matching bases. The CDR3 has 13 residues. The germline V gene has CDR1 SQVTM and CDR2 ANQGSEA. Deletions cut 6 bases from V and 3 bases from J, with 14 bases between. Written as DNA, the CDR3 is TGCAGCGTGCTCCGGGGGGTGGACACTGAAGCTTTCTTT. Translation: CSVLRGVDTEAFF.

J is TRBJ1-4 and V is TRBV2; D call uncertain. Germline loops: CDR1 SNHLY, CDR2 FYNNEI. The CDR3 runs 13 residues. V lost 4 bases and J 5 bases, leaving 8 bases between the germline ends. CDR3 in amino acids: CASSGQRNEKLFF. The CDR3 coding sequence is TGTGCCAGCAGTGGACAAAGAAATGAAAAACTGTTTTTT.